Listed here are 17 T cell receptor beta chains from one sample, sequenced in a study of T cell responses to AZD1222 COVID-19 vaccine. Profiled with immunoSEQ multiplex PCR; TCRdb holds only in-frame clones, not every one. Here the sample spans fewer than 200,000 clones, 88% being singletons. Sequencing was performed on peripheral blood, taken 28 days after the second AZD1222 dose. Receptor source: an adult who received the AZD1222 COVID-19 vaccine.

The chain combines TRBV27 with TRBJ1-2; D is unresolved. Germline CDR1 MNHEY, CDR2 SMNVEV (reference sequence). The CDR3 consists of 14 residues. V was trimmed by 2 bases and J by 7 bases, leaving 14 bases between them. The CDR3 bases are TGTGCCAGCAGTTTAAGCGGCTCGAGAGGTGGCTACACCTTC. Protein: CASSLSGSRGGYTF.

This clone has just one count. This chain uses TRBV7-2 with TRBJ2-7, with TRBD2 matching over 9 bases. Germline CDR1 is SGHTA and CDR2 is FQGNSA. CDR3 length: 17 amino acids. V gave up 1 base and J gave up 3 bases; unmatched junction bases: 10. The CDR3 DNA reads TGTGCCAGCAGCTTAGGTATCAGCGGGAGGACTAACTACGAGCAGTACTTC. This codes for CASSLGISGRTNYEQYF.

The chain links TRBV4-2 to TRBJ2-1, with TRBD2 matching 8 bases. Germline CDR1 LGHNA, CDR2 YNFKEQ. CDR3 length: 15 amino acids. J was trimmed by 6 bases and V by 1 base; bases with no gene match: 5. The CDR3 protein is CASSQGAGAFNEQFF. CDR3 sequence (DNA): TGTGCCAGCAGCCAAGGAGCGGGGGCGTTCAATGAGCAGTTCTTC.

This sequence joins TRBV27 and TRBJ2-7; possible D gene TRBD1, 6 bases. Germline V gene lookup returns CDR1 MNHEY and CDR2 SMNVEV (reference sequence). V gave up 5 bases and J gave up 0 bases, with 17 bases separating them. The CDR3 loop spans 16 amino acids. The CDR3 DNA reads as TGTGCCAGCAGTCCCGCCTTGGGGGCTTACTCCTACGAGCAGTACTTC. Translating gives CASSPALGAYSYEQYF.

The rearrangement joins TRBV7-3 to TRBJ2-5; 10 positions match TRBD2. Trimming at V came to 5 bases and at J to 5 bases, leaving 26 bases not matched to a gene. The CDR3 is 21 residues long. Germline CDR1 SGHTA, CDR2 FQGTGA. The CDR3 DNA reads TGTGCCAGCAGCCCATACCTAGGACAGACCAGACTAGCGGGCAGCCTGGAGACCCAGTACTTC. Amino acid sequence: CASSPYLGQTRLAGSLETQYF.

As regards this clone: Other DNA sequences in the same sample also yield this CDR3. The chain combines TRBV7-2 with TRBJ2-5; 10 bases map to TRBD1. From germline, CDR1 is SGHTA and CDR2 FQGNSA. The CDR3 length is 14 residues. J lost 4 bases, V lost 4 bases, and 3 bases had no gene match. This CDR3 reads CASSSRTGGETQYF. DNA of the CDR3: TGTGCCAGCAGCTCCCGGACAGGGGGAGAGACCCAGTACTTC.

This chain links TRBV25-1 with TRBJ2-5; D possibly corresponds to TRBD2 (6 bases). The V gene lost 2 bases and the J gene lost 1 base, with 14 bases spanning the gap. CDR1 is MGHDK and CDR2 is SYGVNS in the germline V gene. The CDR3 covers 16 residues. Written as DNA, the CDR3 is TGTGCCAGCAGTGAACTCGGGGGACCGACCCAAGAGACCCAGTACTTC. Protein sequence: CASSELGGPTQETQYF.

The chain employs TRBV29-1 and TRBJ2-3; no firm D call. Per germline, CDR1 SQVTM and CDR2 ANQGSEA. There are 11 residues in the CDR3. V dropped 3 bases and J dropped 6 bases, with 7 bases sitting between them. The CDR3 region is CSVESVDTQYF. For the CDR3, the DNA is TGCAGCGTTGAGTCCGTTGATACGCAGTATTTT.

The chain carries TRBV6-5 and TRBJ2-7, with 7 bases aligning to TRBD1. The J segment lost 3 bases and the V segment lost 2 bases, leaving 4 bases of the junction unmatched. Germline V gives CDR1 MNHEY, CDR2 SVGAGI. The CDR3 contains 14 residues. The CDR3 sequence: CASSYRDRGYEQYF. The CDR3, as DNA: TGTGCCAGCAGTTACCGGGACAGAGGCTACGAGCAGTACTTC.

V gene TRBV10-3 combines with J gene TRBJ1-5; possible D gene TRBD1, 5 bases. The germline CDR1 and CDR2 sequences are ENHRY and SYGVKD. The CDR3 is 13 residues long. Trimming stripped 3 bases from V and 4 bases from J, with 7 bases between. The CDR3 bases are TGTGCCATCAGTGACAGGGAGAATCAGCCCCAGCATTTT. Amino acid sequence: CAISDRENQPQHF.

The V call is TRBV5-1, the J call TRBJ2-7, with a tentative D call TRBD2 (7 bases). The germline V gene encodes CDR1 SGHRS and CDR2 YFSETQ. CDR3 length equals 16 residues. V was pared by 0 bases and J by 1 base, with 14 bases between. In DNA form, the CDR3 reads TGCGCCAGCAGCTTGGCCGGGGGGCTGGGGTCCTACGAGCAGTACTTC. Translation: CASSLAGGLGSYEQYF.

The CDR3 spells CASSGRDNTYEQYF. DNA for the CDR3: TGTGCCAGCAGCGGTCGGGACAATACCTACGAGCAGTACTTC. V and J are TRBV21-1 and TRBJ2-7; the table's D call, TRBD1, has no DNA check behind it. TRBV21-1 is tagged as a pseudogene. This CDR3 contains 14 residues.

This clone has more than one count but fewer than ten. The chain uses TRBV2 and TRBJ1-3, with D perhaps TRBD1 (6 bases). Trimming removed 6 bases from V and 3 bases from J, with 18 bases in between. Germline CDR1 and CDR2: SNHLY and FYNNEI. The CDR3 is made up of 16 amino acids. As DNA, the CDR3 is TGTGCCAGCAGCGAAAACAGGGTACTTGGTGGAAACACCATATATTTT. Amino acid sequence: CASSENRVLGGNTIYF.

V usage is TRBV27 and J usage is TRBJ1-1; D unresolved. The CDR3 extends over 14 amino acids. V lost 2 bases and J 4 bases, leaving 11 bases between the germline ends. Germline V gene data show CDR1 as MNHEY and CDR2 as SMNVEV (reference sequence). In DNA, the CDR3 is TGTGCCAGCAGTTTAGCGGTGGGAGGCACTGAAGCTTTCTTT. It codes for CASSLAVGGTEAFF.

This clone has a single count. CDR3 region: CAISVGTLGTQYF. The CDR3 DNA follows: TGTGCCATCAGTGTCGGCACCCTAGGGACCCAGTACTTC. This sequence joins TRBV10-3 and TRBJ2-5, with D unresolved. Per germline, CDR1 ENHRY and CDR2 SYGVKD. The CDR3 spans 13 residues. The V end was cut by 4 bases, the J end by 7 bases, with 13 bases between.

In nucleotides, the CDR3 is TGTGCTAGTGGTTTGGGGACAGGGGCGACTGAAGCTTTCTTT. It is translated as CASGLGTGATEAFF. The gene calls are TRBV12-5 and TRBJ1-1; 9 nucleotides align to TRBD1. Per the germline V gene, CDR1 is LGHNT and CDR2 is FRNRAP. The CDR3 runs 14 residues. V was clipped by 1 base and J by 5 bases; unmatched bases: 2.

V usage is TRBV28 and J usage is TRBJ2-7, with D possibly TRBD2 on 6 matching bases. Germline V gene sequence: CDR1 MDHEN, CDR2 SYDVKM. The germline V and J ends were trimmed by 3 bases and 0 bases, with 15 bases remaining between them. The CDR3 is made up of 16 amino acids. The CDR3: CASSLVWRGNSYEQYF. CDR3 DNA: TGTGCCAGCAGTTTGGTCTGGCGGGGCAACTCCTACGAGCAGTACTTC.